These 25 T cell receptor beta chains were sequenced from one sample in a study of response to subunit inactivated influenza vaccine. MiXCR, run by TCRdb on the RT-PCR reads, gives a single entry per CDR3 protein. The data show 600,000 to 850,000 distinct CDR3 sequences, 14% seen once. Sequenced here: PBMCs from blood, sampled less than 15 days before vaccination. The origin of the receptors is a man aged 50 to 60 who received an inactivated influenza vaccine.

This clonotype was picked up a small number of times. The chain recombines TRBV9 with TRBJ2-3; 8 bases are shared with TRBD1. CDR3 length: 16 amino acids. J gave up 7 bases and V 4 bases, and 14 bases lay outside the gene matches. CDR1 is SGDLS and CDR2 is YYNGEE in the germline V gene. Here the CDR3 DNA reads TGTGCCAGCAGCCCGACCGGGACCCAGGGGGCCCATACGCAGTATTTT. Translation gives CASSPTGTQGAHTQYF.

V is TRBV15 and J is TRBJ2-7; maybe TRBD2 (7 bases). Germline assignment: CDR1 LNHNV and CDR2 YYDKDF (reference sequence). This CDR3 region has 18 residues. V was pared by 0 bases and J by 2 bases, with 20 bases between. CDR3 residues: CATSRDLFLGGRPYEQYF. The DNA for the CDR3 is TGTGCCACCAGCAGAGATCTTTTTCTGGGGGGGCGTCCCTACGAGCAGTACTTC.

This rearrangement joins TRBV3-1 to TRBJ2-2, with D hard to call. Germline lookup yields CDR1 LGHDT and CDR2 YNNKEL (reference sequence). The CDR3 covers 15 residues. Trimming pared 0 bases from V and 8 bases from J, leaving 13 bases between. The CDR3 nucleotides read TGTGCCAGCAGCCAAGATAGGTCGGCCCTTGGGGAGCTGTTTTTT. Protein: CASSQDRSALGELFF.

The chain links TRBV12-3 or TRBV12-4 to TRBJ2-7, with 9 nucleotides matching TRBD1. The CDR3 consists of 14 residues. V shed 6 bases and J 5 bases; nucleotides not matched to a gene: 8. CDR3: CASSPGTGNNEQYF. For the CDR3, the DNA is TGTGCCAGCAGCCCCGGGACAGGGAACAACGAGCAGTACTTC.

This clonotype was detected a few times. CDR3 region: CASSQETSGLTQYF. CDR3 in DNA: TGCGCCAGCAGCCAAGAAACCTCAGGGTTAACCCAGTACTTC. V and J are TRBV4-3 and TRBJ2-5; D is perhaps TRBD1 (5 bases). V was cut by 0 bases and J by 8 bases, with 13 bases left in between. The length of the CDR3 is 14 residues. Germline V gives CDR1 LGHNA, CDR2 YSLEER.

This clonotype was seen many times. This chain joins TRBV12-3 or TRBV12-4 and TRBJ2-7, with 7 bases that match TRBD1. The J segment lost 6 bases and the V segment lost 3 bases, leaving 5 bases of the junction unmatched. The CDR3 is 13 residues long. The CDR3 coding sequence is TGTGCCAGCAGTTTCTTTACAGGGGTCGAGCAGTACTTC. Translated: CASSFFTGVEQYF.

The chain joins TRBV11-2 to TRBJ2-3, with D possibly being TRBD2 (5 bases). Germline V lookup: CDR1 SGHAT, CDR2 FQNNGV. The CDR3 loop spans 13 amino acids. Trimming shortened V by 7 bases and J by 9 bases, and 17 bases separated the two germline ends. CDR3: CASTLGFSGTQYF. DNA for the CDR3: TGTGCCAGCACCTTGGGGTTCTCGGGAACGCAGTATTTT.

This clonotype appeared a few times. The V and J genes are TRBV11-3 and TRBJ2-1, with D maybe TRBD1 (6 bases). The germline V and J ends were trimmed by 5 bases and 12 bases, with 17 bases remaining between them. Germline lookup yields CDR1 SGHNT and CDR2 YENEEA. The CDR3 is 13 residues long. Here the CDR3 reads CASSKQDSGMQFF. CDR3 coding DNA: TGTGCCAGCAGCAAGCAGGACAGCGGCATGCAGTTCTTC.

The sample holds a few counts of this clonotype. This chain connects TRBV7-6 to TRBJ2-3; no definite D call. Looked up from germline, CDR1 is SGHVS and CDR2 is FNYEAQ. V lost 5 bases and J 0 bases, leaving 12 bases between the germline ends. The CDR3 contains 15 residues. The CDR3 protein is CASSPRASSTDTQYF. In nucleotides, the CDR3 is TGTGCCAGCAGCCCCCGCGCGTCTAGCACAGATACGCAGTATTTT.

This clonotype was seen a few times. The V call is TRBV4-1, the J call TRBJ1-5; D call uncertain. The germline V gene encodes CDR1 MGHRA and CDR2 YSYEKL. This CDR3 spans 15 amino acids. Trimming stripped 4 bases from V and 4 bases from J, with 14 bases between. For the CDR3, the DNA is TGCGCCAGCAGCCCAACGGGCAGATTTAATCAGCCCCAGCATTTT. This sequence encodes CASSPTGRFNQPQHF.

There are a few counts of this clonotype. The CDR3 is CASSSQNRGYTDTQYF. The CDR3 DNA follows: TGTGCCAGCAGCTCCCAAAACCGGGGGTACACAGATACGCAGTATTTT. The chain is built from TRBV5-5 and TRBJ2-3, with D maybe TRBD2 (6 bases). The CDR3 is made up of 16 amino acids. Germline V CDR1 and CDR2: SGHKS, YYEKEE (reference sequence). The V gene lost 3 bases and the J gene lost 2 bases, with 16 bases spanning the gap.

In this sample, this clonotype turned up many times. The CDR3 DNA is TGTGCCAGCAGCTCCTTTGGGGCGGGGCCCTACGAGCAGTACTTC. This translates into CASSSFGAGPYEQYF. V is TRBV7-2 and J is TRBJ2-7, with D maybe TRBD2 (6 bases). Germline-derived CDR1 and CDR2 are SGHTA and FQGNSA. V shed 4 bases and J shed 2 bases, with 15 bases lying between them. This CDR3 is built from 15 residues.

This clonotype was seen many times. The rearrangement joins TRBV6-2 or TRBV6-3 to TRBJ2-1; D remains unclear. This CDR3 has 12 residues. Germline CDR1 and CDR2: MNHEY and SVGEGT. V shed 2 bases and J shed 6 bases, with 5 bases lying between them. Here the CDR3 DNA reads TGTGCCAGCAGTTACATAAGCAATGAGCAGTTCTTC. This codes for CASSYISNEQFF.

The chain is built from TRBV5-1 and TRBJ2-7; the D gene is possibly TRBD1 (6 bases). Germline V gene data show CDR1 as SGHRS and CDR2 as YFSETQ. CDR3 size: 15 residues. Trimming shortened V by 4 bases and J by 2 bases, and 16 bases separated the two germline ends. Here the CDR3 DNA reads TGCGCCAGCAGCCCTCCAGGGGATCCAACCTACGAGCAGTACTTC. Translation gives CASSPPGDPTYEQYF.

This chain links TRBV5-1 with TRBJ2-1, with D tentatively TRBD1 (5 bases). V lost 3 bases, J lost 4 bases, and 20 bases lay in between. The germline CDR1 and CDR2 sequences are SGHRS and YFSETQ. This CDR3 has 17 residues. Here the CDR3 reads CASSWGLSPGPYNEQFF. The DNA of the CDR3 is TGCGCCAGCAGCTGGGGCCTCTCCCCAGGGCCTTACAATGAGCAGTTCTTC.

This rearrangement joins TRBV6-1 to TRBJ2-2; tentative D call: TRBD1 (5 bases). CDR1 is MNHNS and CDR2 is SASEGT in the germline V gene. Trimming removed 8 bases at V and 2 bases at J, with 9 bases between. The length of the CDR3 is 13 residues. The CDR3 DNA follows: TGTGCCAGCCTTGGACAAAACACCGGGGAGCTGTTTTTT. It is translated as CASLGQNTGELFF.

The V gene is TRBV12-3 or TRBV12-4, the J gene TRBJ2-7; 11 bases align to TRBD2. The trim removed 6 bases at V and 2 bases at J, leaving 9 bases unmatched. This CDR3 has 16 amino acids. The CDR3, as DNA: TGTGCCAGCAGGCCCGGTGATAGCGGGAGGGCCTACGAGCAGTACTTC. Encoded protein: CASRPGDSGRAYEQYF.

This clonotype has only one observation. This chain uses TRBV5-1 with TRBJ2-3; 7 bases fit TRBD2. The CDR3 is 16 amino acids. Germline V gene sequence: CDR1 SGHRS, CDR2 YFSETQ. V was pared by 0 bases and J by 2 bases, with 6 bases of the junction left unmatched. The CDR3 is CASSLGAGRTTDTQYF. The CDR3 nucleotides are TGCGCCAGCAGCTTGGGAGCGGGAAGGACCACAGATACGCAGTATTTT.

The table lists this clonotype with many counts. The J gene is TRBJ1-1, the V gene TRBV5-1; 7 bases map to TRBD1. CDR1 and CDR2 from the germline V gene are SGHRS and YFSETQ. Unmatched junction bases numbered 8, after V lost 5 bases and J lost 4 bases. The length of the CDR3 is 14 residues. The CDR3 DNA follows: TGCGCCAGCAGTTCCGAGGGGGCAACCACTGAAGCTTTCTTT. It is translated as CASSSEGATTEAFF.

This clonotype was detected a few times. This sequence joins TRBV20-1 and TRBJ2-7; 8 positions agree with TRBD2. Germline lookup yields CDR1 DFQATT and CDR2 SNEGSKA (reference sequence). The CDR3 extends over 13 amino acids. Trimming removed 1 base from V and 3 bases from J; junction bases left unmatched: 2. DNA of the CDR3: TGCAGTGCTAGAGCGGGAGGGCTCTACGAGCAGTACTTC. This codes for CSARAGGLYEQYF.

This clonotype was detected ten times or more. The J gene is TRBJ1-2, the V gene TRBV5-1; TRBD1 is a possible D gene (6 bases). Between the trimmed V and J ends, which lost 0 bases and 8 bases, there was a span of 14 bases. CDR3 length: 14 residues. Germline CDR1 SGHRS, CDR2 YFSETQ. The CDR3 coding sequence is TGCGCCAGCAGCTTGGCCGGAGGGGGAAACGGCTACACCTTC. It yields the protein CASSLAGGGNGYTF.

This clonotype was recorded at least ten times. This rearrangement joins TRBV28 to TRBJ2-7; TRBD2 aligns across 11 bases. From germline, CDR1 is MDHEN and CDR2 SYDVKM. The V segment lost 5 bases and the J segment 0 bases; nucleotides outside the gene matches: 6. There are 16 residues in the CDR3. CDR3 in amino acids: CASSISTSGDSYEQYF. CDR3 in DNA: TGTGCCAGCAGTATCTCGACTAGCGGGGACTCCTACGAGCAGTACTTC.

This clonotype was picked up many times. The chain has TRBV7-9 and TRBJ2-1, with D possibly TRBD1 on 5 matching bases. With 7 bases removed from V and 3 bases from J, the gap between germline ends came to 22 bases. This CDR3 has 17 residues. The germline V gene has CDR1 SEHNR and CDR2 FQNEAQ (reference sequence). CDR3 nucleotides: TGTGCCAGCACCTCTGGTTGGGCAGGGCCCCTCTACAATGAGCAGTTCTTC. It encodes CASTSGWAGPLYNEQFF.

This clonotype showed up just a few times. V and J are TRBV20-1 and TRBJ2-2; tentatively, D is TRBD1 (6 bases). V was trimmed by 1 base and J by 4 bases, leaving 16 bases between them. CDR3 length: 16 residues. Germline CDR1 is DFQATT and CDR2 is SNEGSKA (reference sequence). CDR3 residues: CSARGSYRGGTGELFF. CDR3 bases: TGCAGTGCTAGAGGATCCTACAGAGGGGGCACCGGGGAGCTGTTTTTT.

This clonotype was observed at least ten times. In DNA form, the CDR3 reads TGTGCCAGCAGCCAAGATCCCCCCCCCGTGCTATACTACAATGAGCAGTTCTTC. As protein: CASSQDPPPVLYYNEQFF. The chain employs TRBV4-2 and TRBJ2-1; D not resolved. The CDR3 length is 18 residues. V was shortened by 0 bases and J by 3 bases, with 18 bases between the two germline ends. Germline V gene sequence: CDR1 LGHNA, CDR2 YNFKEQ.